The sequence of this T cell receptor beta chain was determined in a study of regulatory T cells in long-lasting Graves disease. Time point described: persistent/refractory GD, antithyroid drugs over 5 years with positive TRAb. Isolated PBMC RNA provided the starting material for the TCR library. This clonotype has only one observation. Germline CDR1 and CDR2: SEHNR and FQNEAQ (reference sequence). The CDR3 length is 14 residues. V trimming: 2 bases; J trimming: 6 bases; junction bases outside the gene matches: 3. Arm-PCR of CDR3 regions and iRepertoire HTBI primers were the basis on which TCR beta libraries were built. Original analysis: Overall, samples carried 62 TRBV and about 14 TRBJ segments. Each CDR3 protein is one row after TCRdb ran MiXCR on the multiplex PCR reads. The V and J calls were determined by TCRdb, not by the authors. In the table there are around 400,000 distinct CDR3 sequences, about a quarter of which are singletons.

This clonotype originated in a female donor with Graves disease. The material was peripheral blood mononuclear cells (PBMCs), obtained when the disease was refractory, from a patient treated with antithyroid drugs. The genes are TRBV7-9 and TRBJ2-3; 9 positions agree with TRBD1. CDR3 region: CASSLRDRADTQYF. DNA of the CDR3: TGTGCCAGCAGCTTACGGGACAGGGCGGATACGCAGTATTTT. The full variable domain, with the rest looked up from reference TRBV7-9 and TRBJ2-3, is DTGVSQNPRHKITKRGQNVTFRCDPISEHNRLYWYRQTLGQGPEFLTYFQNEAQLEKSRLLSDRFSAERPKGSFSTLEIQRTEQGDSAMYLCASSLRDRADTQYFGPGTRLTVL.